This T cell receptor (beta chain) was sequenced in a study of T cells after somatic rescue of genetic block (dated by TCRdb to about 2020). General notes on the study: What the study looked at was long-term robustness, specifically in a T-cell system that came about through somatic rescue of a genetic block in T-cell development.

Trimming takes 6 bases from V and 1 base from J, and the germline ends sit 13 bases apart. Sequences SNHLY (CDR1) and FYNNEI (CDR2) are obtained from the germline V gene. The CDR3 runs 15 residues from the cysteine to the phenylalanine. This entry keeps only the CDR3 DNA: 45 bases, framed from base 1. Libraries came from the immunoSEQ multiplex PCR assay. This immuneACCESS table, as held by TCRdb, lists in-frame sequences with V and J called but not all clones. Of the missing ones, under half trace to an unresolved V gene in checked studies; the others have no known cause. This sample has about 68,000 clones in its table, and around 92% of those were observed once. About 2.7% of the sample is in the top ten clones. In this sample, this clone turned up a few times. Its antigen remains unidentified. Base-call qualities are not available, and no considerably larger clone is one nucleotide away.

Sequenced material: peripheral blood mononuclear cells (PBMCs). Recombination linked TRBV2 to TRBJ1-5; TRBD1 is possibly the D segment (6 matching bases). This clonotype was obtained from a man in his forties or fifties. The CDR3: CASSSGAGSNQPQHF. The nucleotide sequence is given as TGTGCCAGCAGCTCAGGGGCCGGGAGCAATCAGCCCCAGCATTTT. Full variable domain (CDR3 extended with the reference TRBV2 and TRBJ1-5 proteins): EPEVTQTPSHQVTQMGQEVILRCVPISNHLYFYWYRQILGQKVEFLVSFYNNEISEKSEIFDDQFSVERPDGSNFTLKIRSTKLEDSAMYFCASSSGAGSNQPQHFGDGTRLSIL.